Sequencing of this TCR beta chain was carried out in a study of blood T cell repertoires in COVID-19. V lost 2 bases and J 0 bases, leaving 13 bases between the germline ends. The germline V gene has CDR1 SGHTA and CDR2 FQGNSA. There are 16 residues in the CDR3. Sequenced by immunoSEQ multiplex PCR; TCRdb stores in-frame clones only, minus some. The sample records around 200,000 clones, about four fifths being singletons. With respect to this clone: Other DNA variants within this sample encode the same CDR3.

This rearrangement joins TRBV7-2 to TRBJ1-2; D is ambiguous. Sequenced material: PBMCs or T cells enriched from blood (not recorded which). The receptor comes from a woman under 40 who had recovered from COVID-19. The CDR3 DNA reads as TGTGCCAGCAGCTTAATTCCGGCAGGATCTAACTATGGCTACACCTTC. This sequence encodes CASSLIPAGSNYGYTF.